Each of the 13 T cell receptor beta chains below was sequenced from the same sample in a study of OX40 agonist ivuxolimab in advanced cancers. Generated by immunoSEQ multiplex PCR, the TCRdb table keeps only in-frame clones and is missing some. Among just under 60,000 clones listed, 91% were seen once. The sample here was CD4+ or CD8+ T cells sorted from blood, taken in a trial of the OX40 agonist ivuxolimab. Every receptor here comes from an adult with an advanced solid tumor such as melanoma, head and neck, liver or kidney cancer.

Of note for this clone: Other DNA sequences from this sample encode an identical CDR3 as well. The rearrangement uses TRBV19 and TRBJ2-5; 8 bases agree with TRBD2. Germline CDR1 LNHDA, CDR2 SQIVND (reference sequence). The CDR3 is 15 residues long. V shed 1 base, J shed 5 bases, and the junction held 6 bases outside the gene matches. Here the CDR3 DNA reads TGTGCCAGTAGTATAGCGGGAGGGCCAAGGGAGACCCAGTACTTC. It is translated as CASSIAGGPRETQYF.

A single count supports this clone. This rearrangement joins TRBV7-9 to TRBJ2-2; the match to TRBD2 covers 10 bases. V gave up 3 bases and J gave up 5 bases; unmatched junction bases: 0. Per the germline V gene, CDR1 is SEHNR and CDR2 is FQNEAQ (reference sequence). The CDR3 has 14 residues. Here the CDR3 DNA reads TGTGCCAGCAGCTTGACTAGCGGGACCGGGGAGCTGTTTTTT. Amino acid sequence: CASSLTSGTGELFF. Supplemented by reference TRBV7-9 and TRBJ2-2, the full variable domain reads DTGVSQNPRHKITKRGQNVTFRCDPISEHNRLYWYRQTLGQGPEFLTYFQNEAQLEKSRLLSDRFSAERPKGSFSTLEIQRTEQGDSAMYLCASSLTSGTGELFFGEGSRLTVL.

The chain employs TRBV12-5 and TRBJ2-3; 7 bases match TRBD1. J gave up 0 bases and V 3 bases, and 6 bases lay outside the gene matches. This CDR3 contains 16 residues. Germline values: CDR1 LGHNT, CDR2 FRNRAP. In nucleotides, the CDR3 is TGTGCTAGTGGTTTCTCGCTACAGGGGAGCACAGATACGCAGTATTTT. Amino acid sequence: CASGFSLQGSTDTQYF.

The chain recombines TRBV7-9 with TRBJ1-2; D not resolved. The germline V gene encodes CDR1 SEHNR and CDR2 FQNEAQ (reference sequence). The CDR3 runs 14 residues. V was cut by 3 bases and J by 4 bases, with 12 bases left in between. CDR3 sequence: CASSLIGNGYGYTF. In nucleotides, the CDR3 is TGTGCCAGCAGCTTGATAGGGAACGGCTATGGCTACACCTTC.

The gene calls are TRBV12-5 and TRBJ2-2, with TRBD1 matching 12 bases. Germline CDR1 is LGHNT and CDR2 is FRNRAP. The junction had 11 bases not matched to a gene; V was cut back by 3 bases and J by 3 bases. This CDR3 region has 19 residues. Written as DNA, the CDR3 is TGTGCTAGTGGTTTCGATGTATTGGGACAGGGGGCCGACACCGGGGAGCTGTTTTTT. It specifies CASGFDVLGQGADTGELFF.

The V gene is TRBV4-3, the J gene TRBJ2-1; 7 bases are a match to TRBD2. CDR1 is LGHNA and CDR2 is YSLEER in the germline V gene. The CDR3 is made up of 15 amino acids. The V segment lost 0 bases and the J segment 2 bases; nucleotides outside the gene matches: 1. This CDR3 is CASSQDRGAYNEQFF. DNA of the CDR3: TGCGCCAGCAGCCAAGATCGGGGGGCCTACAATGAGCAGTTCTTC.

This clone came up a few times. DNA for the CDR3: TGTGCCAGTAGTACCCCGGGACAGGCGCTCTATGGCTACACCTTC. As protein: CASSTPGQALYGYTF. The rearrangement links TRBV19 to TRBJ1-2; 8 nucleotides agree with TRBD1. V shed 4 bases and J 4 bases; nucleotides not matched to a gene: 8. CDR1 is LNHDA and CDR2 is SQIVND in the germline V gene (reference sequence). This CDR3 region has 15 residues.

V usage is TRBV13 and J usage is TRBJ2-3, with a possible D match to TRBD1 (5 bases). The ends were cut back, 4 bases at V and 1 base at J, with 12 bases in the middle. Germline values: CDR1 PRHDT, CDR2 FYEKMQ (reference sequence). CDR3 length equals 15 residues. CDR3 amino acids: CASSSGIKRTDTQYF. The CDR3 DNA reads as TGTGCCAGCAGCTCAGGGATAAAGCGCACAGATACGCAGTATTTT.

The table lists this clone with a few counts. This chain links TRBV5-6 with TRBJ1-4; 7 bases are shared with TRBD1. There are 14 residues in the CDR3. Germline trimming cut 4 bases from V and 2 bases from J; bases unmatched to any gene: 2. The germline V gene has CDR1 SGHDT and CDR2 YYEEEE. CDR3 sequence: CASSEGQTNEKLFF. Written as DNA, the CDR3 is TGTGCCAGCAGCGAGGGACAGACTAATGAAAAACTGTTTTTT.

The chain is built from TRBV11-2 and TRBJ2-5; D gene uncertain. Germline loops: CDR1 SGHAT, CDR2 FQNNGV. Trimming removed 5 bases from V and 5 bases from J, with 15 bases in between. This CDR3 comprises 14 residues. The CDR3 is CASSPRFQEETQYF. The CDR3 DNA reads as TGTGCCAGCAGCCCCCGGTTCCAGGAGGAGACCCAGTACTTC.

The V and J genes are TRBV29-1 and TRBJ1-1; D is perhaps TRBD1 (5 bases). V shed 1 base and J shed 5 bases, with 5 bases lying between them. Germline V gene data show CDR1 as SQVTM and CDR2 as ANQGSEA. The CDR3 sequence is 11 residues long. The CDR3, as DNA: TGCAGCGTTGAAGGGGGGACTGAAGCTTTCTTT. It is translated as CSVEGGTEAFF.

The J gene is TRBJ1-1, the V gene TRBV6-5; D is unclear. The CDR3 length is 14 residues. V lost 6 bases, J lost 2 bases, and 13 bases lay in between. Germline CDR1 and CDR2: MNHEY and SVGAGI. As DNA, the CDR3 is TGTGCCAGCAGCTGGGGAAAGACAAACACTGAAGCTTTCTTT. This codes for CASSWGKTNTEAFF.

The chain uses TRBV6-5 and TRBJ1-1; the D is unclear. The germline V gene encodes CDR1 MNHEY and CDR2 SVGAGI. The CDR3 extends over 14 amino acids. Between the trimmed V and J ends, which lost 0 bases and 1 base, there was a span of 6 bases. As DNA, the CDR3 is TGTGCCAGCAGTTACTCCGGCGGGAACACTGAAGCTTTCTTT. It yields the protein CASSYSGGNTEAFF.